These 21 T cell receptor beta chains were sequenced from one sample in a study of identical twins. TCRdb reprocessed the 5' RACE reads with MiXCR, giving one entry per CDR3 protein. The sample lists 400,000 to 550,000 distinct CDR3 sequences, 20% to 25% occurring once. These data also formed part of another study, on T cells expressing NK-cell markers.

Sequenced: CD4+ T cells sorted from blood. All receptors derive from a young woman in good health.

This chain links TRBV19 with TRBJ2-7; D gene uncertain. The ends were cut back, 0 bases at V and 0 bases at J, with 9 bases in the middle. Germline-derived CDR1 and CDR2 are LNHDA and SQIVND (reference sequence). The CDR3 totals 15 residues. The CDR3 DNA sequence: TGTGCCAGTAGTATAGAGGGCAGGAGCTCCTACGAGCAGTACTTC. Amino acid sequence: CASSIEGRSSYEQYF.

J is TRBJ2-1 and V is TRBV30, with no clear D. Germline-derived CDR1 and CDR2 are GTSNPN and SVGIG (reference sequence). V shed 4 bases and J shed 2 bases, with 12 bases lying between them. The CDR3 sequence is 14 residues long. The CDR3 sequence is CAWIPPFTYNEQFF. The CDR3 DNA reads TGTGCCTGGATCCCCCCGTTCACCTACAATGAGCAGTTCTTC.

This clonotype showed up many times. The chain carries TRBV5-1 and TRBJ2-2; 8 nucleotides align to TRBD2. The CDR3 contains 16 residues. CDR1 is SGHRS and CDR2 is YFSETQ in the germline V gene. J gave up 5 bases and V 0 bases, and 6 bases lay outside the gene matches. CDR3 amino acids: CASSLAGGPWTGELFF. The CDR3 nucleotides are TGCGCCAGCAGCTTGGCGGGAGGGCCGTGGACCGGGGAGCTGTTTTTT.

This clonotype has a handful of counts. The rearrangement links TRBV12-3 or TRBV12-4 to TRBJ2-4, with D maybe TRBD2 (5 bases). The CDR3 is 17 residues long. V was clipped by 4 bases and J by 0 bases, with 16 bases between them. Here the CDR3 reads CASSSLGAGVAKNIQYF. The CDR3 DNA reads TGTGCCAGCAGTTCGTTGGGAGCAGGAGTAGCCAAAAACATTCAGTACTTC.

The V gene is TRBV20-1, the J gene TRBJ2-7, with TRBD2 identical over 9 bases. The V gene's germline CDR1 is DFQATT and CDR2 SNEGSKA (reference sequence). This CDR3 is built from 14 residues. The junction had 6 bases not matched to a gene; V was cut back by 3 bases and J by 3 bases. DNA for the CDR3: TGCAGTGCTAGGATAGCGGGGGAGTTCTACGAGCAGTACTTC. Its protein is CSARIAGEFYEQYF.

The V gene is TRBV30, the J gene TRBJ2-7; unclear D gene. Germline CDR1 and CDR2: GTSNPN and SVGIG (reference sequence). V was cut by 2 bases and J by 6 bases, with 5 bases left in between. The CDR3 runs to 10 residues. CDR3 in amino acids: CAWSWGEQYF. The CDR3 DNA reads TGTGCCTGGAGTTGGGGCGAGCAGTACTTC.

The table lists this clonotype with a few counts. This rearrangement joins TRBV6-5 to TRBJ2-5, with a tentative D call TRBD2 (6 bases). Germline values: CDR1 MNHEY, CDR2 SVGAGI. CDR3 length: 11 amino acids. V dropped 10 bases and J dropped 4 bases, with 10 bases sitting between them. Here the CDR3 reads CATHGRETQYF. For the CDR3, the DNA is TGTGCCACCCACGGGAGAGAGACCCAGTACTTC.

The V gene is TRBV30, the J gene TRBJ2-2; 7 positions match TRBD2. The CDR3 has 13 residues. Trimming at V came to 8 bases and at J to 0 bases, leaving 3 bases not matched to a gene. Germline CDR1 and CDR2: GTSNPN and SVGIG (reference sequence). DNA for the CDR3: TGTGCCCAAGCGGGACCGAACACCGGGGAGCTGTTTTTT. Residues: CAQAGPNTGELFF.

V usage is TRBV5-1 and J usage is TRBJ2-1; no reliable D call. Germline V lookup: CDR1 SGHRS, CDR2 YFSETQ. This CDR3 has 16 amino acids. Trimming stripped 3 bases from V and 0 bases from J, with 13 bases between. CDR3 bases: TGCGCCAGCAGCTCCACCCGCGGCAGCTCCTACAATGAGCAGTTCTTC. This translates into CASSSTRGSSYNEQFF.

This clonotype appeared a few times. The J gene is TRBJ1-4, the V gene TRBV29-1; D is ambiguous. This CDR3 has 10 amino acids. Germline values: CDR1 SQVTM, CDR2 ANQGSEA. V lost 6 bases to trimming and J lost 8 bases, with 7 bases between them. The CDR3 spells CSVRTEKLFF. CDR3 DNA sequence: TGCAGCGTAAGGACCGAAAAACTGTTTTTT.

The chain is built from TRBV25-1 and TRBJ1-2, with TRBD1 as a possible D gene (6 bases). Germline loops: CDR1 MGHDK, CDR2 SYGVNS. V dropped 2 bases and J dropped 6 bases, with 13 bases sitting between them. The CDR3 totals 14 residues. The DNA for the CDR3 is TGTGCCAGCAGTGAACTCAACAGGGATCATGGCTACACCTTC. Protein product: CASSELNRDHGYTF.

This clonotype has more than one count but fewer than ten. The chain carries TRBV12-3 or TRBV12-4 and TRBJ1-6, with no clear D. The V gene lost 3 bases and the J gene lost 7 bases, with 10 bases spanning the gap. CDR3 length equals 14 residues. CDR3 bases: TGTGCCAGCAGTTTGCGGGTGGGGAATTCACCCCTCCACTTT. Protein: CASSLRVGNSPLHF.

V is TRBV18 and J is TRBJ1-1; 9 nucleotides line up with TRBD1. CDR3 length equals 14 residues. With 3 bases clipped from V and 4 bases from J, the junction kept 3 bases outside the gene matches. Germline V gives CDR1 KGHSH, CDR2 LQKENI. The CDR3 region has the DNA TGTGCCAGCTCACCGGACAGGGGAGTCACTGAAGCTTTCTTT. Amino acid sequence: CASSPDRGVTEAFF.

This chain uses TRBV20-1 with TRBJ2-7, with D perhaps matching TRBD1 (5 bases). The CDR3 covers 15 residues. Germline V lookup: CDR1 DFQATT, CDR2 SNEGSKA (reference sequence). V lost 1 base and J lost 0, with 13 bases in between. This chain's CDR3 is CSARGPDTRSYEQYF. The CDR3 bases are TGCAGTGCTAGAGGTCCGGACACTCGCTCCTACGAGCAGTACTTC.

The chain uses TRBV25-1 and TRBJ1-2; unclear D gene. CDR1 and CDR2 from the germline V gene are MGHDK and SYGVNS. V gave up 4 bases and J gave up 4 bases, with 10 bases separating them. The CDR3 has 13 amino acids. The CDR3 spells CASSVTGAYGYTF. CDR3 in DNA: TGTGCCAGCAGTGTTACGGGCGCCTATGGCTACACCTTC.

This clonotype has more than one count but fewer than ten. The chain recombines TRBV9 with TRBJ2-3; D tentatively reads TRBD1 or TRBD2 (5 bases each). The germline V gene encodes CDR1 SGDLS and CDR2 YYNGEE. The CDR3 is made up of 14 amino acids. With 8 bases removed from V and 6 bases from J, the gap between germline ends came to 19 bases. The CDR3 reads CASRGALSSDTQYF. Written as DNA, the CDR3 is TGTGCCAGTAGAGGGGCTCTCTCCAGCGATACGCAGTATTTT. The complete variable domain, with remaining parts taken from reference TRBV9 and TRBJ2-3, reads DSGVTQTPKHLITATGQRVTLRCSPRSGDLSVYWYQQSLDQGLQFLIQYYNGEERAKGNILERFSAQQFPDLHSELNLSSLELGDSALYFCASRGALSSDTQYFGPGTRLTVL.

This clonotype was picked up a small number of times. The rearrangement links TRBV12-3 or TRBV12-4 to TRBJ2-3; 8 bases align to TRBD1. V gave up 3 bases and J gave up 2 bases; unmatched junction bases: 7. This CDR3 region has 16 residues. CDR3 bases: TGTGCCAGCAGTTTCAGGGGGCGGGTGGACACAGATACGCAGTATTTT. Translating gives CASSFRGRVDTDTQYF.

The chain carries TRBV20-1 and TRBJ1-1, with D possibly TRBD1 on 6 matching bases. Germline V gives CDR1 DFQATT, CDR2 SNEGSKA (reference sequence). The CDR3 has 15 residues. V lost 6 bases and J 3 bases, leaving 20 bases between the germline ends. As DNA, the CDR3 is TGCAGTGCCAACAATCCGGGGGGCCCGGACACTGAAGCTTTCTTT. Its translation: CSANNPGGPDTEAFF.

This clonotype was counted a few times. The rearrangement joins TRBV7-9 to TRBJ2-3; the match to TRBD2 covers 7 bases. The CDR3 is 15 residues long. In germline, CDR1 is SEHNR, CDR2 FQNEAQ (reference sequence). Trimming at V came to 1 base and at J to 3 bases, leaving 4 bases not matched to a gene. The CDR3 sequence is CASSLGLAETDTQYF. CDR3 bases: TGTGCCAGCAGCTTAGGTCTAGCGGAGACAGATACGCAGTATTTT.

The rearrangement uses TRBV10-3 and TRBJ2-5; D call uncertain. Germline V gene data show CDR1 as ENHRY and CDR2 as SYGVKD. The V end was cut by 3 bases, the J end by 3 bases, with 11 bases between. The CDR3 totals 14 residues. Here the CDR3 DNA reads TGTGCCATCAGTGACTTAGTTGGGAAAGAGACCCAGTACTTC. Its protein product is CAISDLVGKETQYF.

This clonotype showed up just a few times. The V call is TRBV5-6, the J call TRBJ2-7, with TRBD1 matching 10 bases. Losses at the gene ends were 4 bases for V and 2 bases for J; bases not matched to a gene: 12. The CDR3 loop spans 17 amino acids. Germline CDR1 is SGHDT and CDR2 is YYEEEE. CDR3 in amino acids: CASSQLPGTGVTYEQYF. DNA for the CDR3: TGTGCCAGCAGCCAACTACCCGGGACAGGGGTGACCTACGAGCAGTACTTC. Full variable domain (missing parts from reference TRBV5-6 and TRBJ2-7): DAGVTQSPTHLIKTRGQQVTLRCSPKSGHDTVSWYQQALGQGPQFIFQYYEEEERQRGNFPDRFSGHQFPNYSSELNVNALLLGDSALYLCASSQLPGTGVTYEQYFGPGTRLTVT.